The 18 T cell receptor beta chains presented below share a single source sample, sequenced in a study of technical replicates of blood from a few donors. TCRdb keeps only in-frame clones here, not all; method: immunoSEQ multiplex PCR. The data contain 50,000 or so clones, about 90% of them singletons. The sample consisted of PBMCs. These receptors all come from a human donor in good health. Some clones in this sample may be carry-over from other donors' samples.

The chain is built from TRBV30 and TRBJ2-3; the D gene is possibly TRBD1 (6 bases). V was shortened by 8 bases and J by 4 bases, with 16 bases between the two germline ends. The CDR3 consists of 13 residues. Germline V gives CDR1 GTSNPN, CDR2 SVGIG (reference sequence). The CDR3 coding sequence is TGTGCCCGCCTCCTCAAGGGGGCAGATACGCAGTATTTT. Protein product: CARLLKGADTQYF.

In this sample, this clone turned up a few times. The chain carries TRBV13 and TRBJ1-2, with D possibly matching TRBD1 (6 bases). Trimming shortened V by 4 bases and J by 1 base, and 13 bases separated the two germline ends. CDR3 length: 15 residues. CDR1 PRHDT and CDR2 FYEKMQ come from the germline V gene (reference sequence). CDR3 in amino acids: CASSSGSGVNYGYTF. CDR3 DNA: TGTGCCAGCAGCTCCGGCTCAGGGGTTAACTATGGCTACACCTTC.

CDR3 nucleotides: TGTGCCAGCAGTTACACCGACAGACTGAACACTGAAGCTTTCTTT. Its translation is CASSYTDRLNTEAFF. V and J are TRBV6-5 and TRBJ1-1; D perhaps matches TRBD1 (5 bases). V dropped 2 bases and J dropped 0 bases, with 10 bases sitting between them. The CDR3 sequence is 15 residues long. CDR1 MNHEY and CDR2 SVGAGI come from the germline V gene.

This rearrangement joins TRBV2 to TRBJ1-1; 10 nucleotides line up with TRBD1. V shed 2 bases and J 5 bases; nucleotides not matched to a gene: 11. In germline, CDR1 is SNHLY, CDR2 FYNNEI. The CDR3 is 17 amino acids. In nucleotides, the CDR3 is TGTGCCAGCAGTGAATTTGACAGGGGGCGAAGGGCGACTGAAGCTTTCTTT. Its protein product is CASSEFDRGRRATEAFF.

The chain is built from TRBV9 and TRBJ2-3, with 7 bases identical to TRBD2. Losses at the gene ends were 4 bases for V and 2 bases for J; bases not matched to a gene: 10. Germline CDR1 is SGDLS and CDR2 is YYNGEE. The CDR3 has 16 residues. DNA of the CDR3: TGTGCCAGCAGCCCCCCTCTCCTAGCGGACACAGATACGCAGTATTTT. This translates into CASSPPLLADTDTQYF.

The chain uses TRBV19 and TRBJ1-2; TRBD1 agrees at 7 bases. Germline V lookup: CDR1 LNHDA, CDR2 SQIVND (reference sequence). The J segment lost 4 bases and the V segment lost 7 bases, leaving 3 bases of the junction unmatched. The CDR3 covers 12 residues. This chain's CDR3 is CASKNRGYGYTF. The DNA of the CDR3 is TGTGCCAGTAAAAACAGGGGCTATGGCTACACCTTC.

The J gene is TRBJ1-6, the V gene TRBV2, with D maybe TRBD1 (6 bases). The CDR3 is 14 residues long. Trimming shortened V by 6 bases and J by 6 bases, and 12 bases separated the two germline ends. CDR1 and CDR2 from the germline V gene are SNHLY and FYNNEI. The CDR3 DNA sequence: TGTGCCAGCAGCTCCGGGACATCTAATTCACCCCTCCACTTT. Translating gives CASSSGTSNSPLHF.

This chain joins TRBV5-6 and TRBJ1-5; D is unclear. Deletions cut 4 bases from V and 7 bases from J, with 18 bases between. This CDR3 is built from 15 residues. Per germline, CDR1 SGHDT and CDR2 YYEEEE. Here the CDR3 reads CASSLKDRSGQPQHF. CDR3 coding DNA: TGTGCCAGCAGCCTAAAGGACCGTTCGGGGCAGCCCCAGCATTTT.

CDR3 sequence reads: CASSPQANEQYF. The CDR3 nucleotides read TGTGCCAGCAGCCCCCAAGCCAACGAGCAGTACTTC. The chain has TRBV21-1 and TRBJ2-7; TRBD2 is taken as the D call from the table, unchecked against the DNA. TRBV21-1 is a pseudogene locus. CDR3 length: 12 amino acids.

This chain joins TRBV2 and TRBJ2-5; 7 bases align to TRBD1. J was trimmed by 1 base and V by 5 bases; bases with no gene match: 1. The CDR3 extends over 13 amino acids. Germline CDR1 and CDR2: SNHLY and FYNNEI. The CDR3 sequence: CASSRDSQETQYF. The CDR3 bases are TGTGCCAGCAGTCGGGACAGCCAAGAGACCCAGTACTTC.

The CDR3 sequence: CSVALPGTGLRTEAFF. Written as DNA, the CDR3 is TGCAGCGTTGCTCTTCCCGGGACAGGGCTTCGGACTGAAGCTTTCTTT. This chain uses TRBV29-1 with TRBJ1-1; 9 bases fit TRBD1. J was trimmed by 5 bases and V by 4 bases; bases with no gene match: 14. In germline, CDR1 is SQVTM, CDR2 ANQGSEA. CDR3 length equals 16 residues.

The chain has TRBV2 and TRBJ1-5; possible D gene TRBD1, 6 bases. V shed 5 bases and J shed 2 bases, with 13 bases lying between them. Germline V lookup: CDR1 SNHLY, CDR2 FYNNEI. This CDR3 is built from 15 residues. The CDR3, as DNA: TGTGCCAGCAGTTCAGGGGCGTTGGGCAATCAGCCCCAGCATTTT. Its translation is CASSSGALGNQPQHF.

CDR3 DNA: TGTGCCAGCAACCGAAGAGGCGGCCCCTACGAGCAGTACTTC. This encodes CASNRRGGPYEQYF. V usage is TRBV7-9 and J usage is TRBJ2-7; D remains ambiguous. This CDR3 is 14 amino acids long. The V end lost 7 bases, the J end lost 2 bases, and 15 bases lay between the germline ends. CDR1 SEHNR and CDR2 FQNEAQ come from the germline V gene (reference sequence).

This chain joins TRBV18 and TRBJ2-7; 10 bases map to TRBD2. Germline CDR1 KGHSH, CDR2 LQKENI. The CDR3 has 14 amino acids. Trimming took 2 bases from V and 5 from J; bases not matched to a gene: 3. Here the CDR3 DNA reads TGTGCCAGCTCACCAGAAGGGACTAGCGACGAGCAGTACTTC. This gives the protein CASSPEGTSDEQYF.

A single count supports this clone. The chain is built from TRBV7-9 and TRBJ2-7; tentatively, D is TRBD1 (6 bases). The CDR3 is made up of 15 amino acids. Trimming cost V 0 bases and J 6 bases, with 15 bases left between them. In germline, CDR1 is SEHNR, CDR2 FQNEAQ (reference sequence). The CDR3, as DNA: TGTGCCAGCAGCTTAGCGGGGTTTGGGGGCGCCGAGCAGTACTTC. This gives the protein CASSLAGFGGAEQYF.

J is TRBJ2-3 and V is TRBV6-5, with TRBD1 matching over 8 bases. This CDR3 region has 15 residues. Per the germline V gene, CDR1 is MNHEY and CDR2 is SVGAGI. V dropped 6 bases and J dropped 3; count of bases not matched to a gene: 8. This CDR3 is CASRMTGTGTDTQYF. CDR3 DNA sequence: TGTGCCAGCAGAATGACCGGGACAGGTACAGATACGCAGTATTTT.

The V and J genes are TRBV4-1 and TRBJ2-7, with 9 bases identical to TRBD1. Germline CDR1 and CDR2: MGHRA and YSYEKL. The CDR3 extends over 16 amino acids. Trimming cost V 1 base and J 4 bases; bases outside gene matches: 8. In DNA, the CDR3 is TGCGCCAGCAGCCAAGGGGGGACAGGGAGAACATACGAGCAGTACTTC. Amino acids: CASSQGGTGRTYEQYF.

This clone was picked up one time. The gene calls are TRBV10-3 and TRBJ2-7; D gene uncertain. The V and J ends lost 2 bases and 3 bases respectively, with 2 bases between them. This CDR3 has 11 amino acids. CDR1 is ENHRY, CDR2 SYGVKD, per germline. DNA for the CDR3: TGTGCCATCAGTGAGCTCTACGAGCAGTACTTC. It is translated as CAISELYEQYF.